This TCR beta chain was identified during a study of blood T cell repertoires in COVID-19. About the research overall: Sources were T cells, B-cell-depleted T cells, or PBMCs; the material itself was cDNA or gDNA.

As handled by the study authors: Cell counts per sample came from amplifying reference gene primers. Sequenced by immunoSEQ multiplex PCR; TCRdb stores in-frame clones only, minus some. From that table come the V and J calls and clone size; the DNA was used to work out D and trimming. The table has over 85,000 clones, about 87% seen once. CDR3 size: 15 residues. V was pared by 0 bases and J by 6 bases, with 11 bases between. Germline V gene lookup returns CDR1 MNHEY and CDR2 SVGAGI. Sequencing used peripheral blood. The clonotype originates from a human donor with acute or convalescent COVID-19. The donor label of this sample is uncertain. The J gene is TRBJ1-4, the V gene TRBV6-5; D not resolved. CDR3 nucleotides: TGTGCCAGCAGTTACTCGACGGGAGAGCATGAAAAACTGTTTTTT. Translation gives CASSYSTGEHEKLFF.